This T cell receptor beta chain is drawn from a study of T-cell reconstitution after alpha-beta-depleted transplantation in children (dated by TCRdb to the mid-2010s). Study-wide context: Using TCR repertoire profiling, the study followed T-cell immune reconstitution in a quantitative way in children after TCRalphabeta/CD19-depleted allogeneic hematopoietic cell transplantation. The paper's findings and limits, for the study overall: Over subsequent months, a decline in hyperexpanded clone frequencies was noted, and after one year, T-cell counts and TCRbeta diversity were mostly ascribed to newly produced T cells. About two months after transplant, the apparently early recovery of alphabetaT-cell counts reportedly depended on just several hundred clones that had expanded rapidly and came from non-depleted graft cells. In some patients, the high TCRbeta diversity seen at day 60 was put down to recipient T cells and intrathymic progenitors that had survived conditioning.

This clonotype has at least ten counts. The target of this receptor is not known. The record has no base qualities; no much larger clone is one base away. Reading the label with the study, this specimen's treatment or condition is: allogeneic hematopoietic cell transplantation with graft depleted of TCRalphabeta T cells and CD19 B cells. The children who served as transplant recipients had been given grafts of TCRalphabeta/CD19-depleted allogeneic hematopoietic cells. Receptor amplification or capture employed PCR. Sequencing was carried out with an Illumina HiSeq 2500. TCR library preparation used molecular barcoding, with unique molecular identifiers applied to normalize quantification of the TCRbeta repertoire. In TCRdb, the public reads were trimmed at Q25 with fastp and aligned with MiXCR, with productive beta chains retained. One record per CDR3 amino acid sequence lists the most common genes and DNA. This sample comprises about 200,000 distinct CDR3 sequences, around 5.9% of them detected only once. The ten largest clones capture around 4.3% of the sample.

The CDR3 measures 17 amino acids from cysteine to phenylalanine. Just CDR3 DNA is preserved here, 51 bases in frame from base 1. In the germline V gene, CDR1 corresponds to KGHDR and CDR2 to SFDVKD. Trimming removed 6 bases from V and 4 bases from J, leaving 23 bases between the germline ends. The sequence derives from a girl less than two years old with combined immunodeficiency, due to receive a stem cell transplant. The sequenced sample was PBMCs, obtained before TCRalphabeta/CD19-depleted stem cell transplant. The V gene is TRBV24-1 and the J gene is TRBJ2-5; the D gene is perhaps TRBD2, from 5 matching bases. The CDR3 loop reads CATSRGRAGISGETQYF. The DNA sequence is as follows: TGTGCCACCAGTCGAGGGCGAGCTGGTATTTCGGGAGAGACCCAGTACTTC.